Below are 17 T cell receptor beta chains sequenced from a single sample in a study of T cells in Graves' hyperthyroidism and ophthalmopathy (dated by TCRdb to between 2018 and 2020). The method behind the library was multiplex PCR. For sequencing, an Illumina HiSeq 2000 was employed. The TCR beta CDR3 regions were amplified from the RNA transcripts. The first round of RT-PCR for the TCR CDR3 was performed with the HTBI primer set and the Qiagen OneStep RT-PCR kit. TCRdb took the public reads, trimmed them with fastp at Q25, ran MiXCR for clone calling and kept in-frame beta chains. All rows with the same CDR3 protein become a single entry with the most common DNA and genes. The sample records 600,000 to 900,000 distinct CDR3 sequences, about 15% of which are singletons. In total, the top ten clones hold approximately 8.4% of the sample. What was sequenced was blood. All receptors derive from a man aged 18 to 35 with Graves' hyperthyroidism.

Ten or more counts support this clonotype. The J gene is TRBJ2-1, the V gene TRBV28, with 8 bases matching TRBD2. V lost 8 bases, J lost 12 bases, and 6 bases stayed unmatched. The CDR3 runs to 11 residues. CDR1 MDHEN and CDR2 SYDVKM come from the germline V gene. The CDR3 sequence is CASHYRGGQFF. Here the CDR3 DNA reads TGTGCCAGCCATTATCGGGGGGGGCAGTTCTTC.

The chain uses TRBV12-3 or TRBV12-4 and TRBJ1-4; 9 bases fit TRBD1. This CDR3 is 15 amino acids long. Trimming took 6 bases from V and 1 from J; bases not matched to a gene: 3. CDR3 residues: CASSRTGETNEKLFF. CDR3 DNA sequence: TGTGCCAGCAGCCGGACAGGGGAAACTAATGAAAAACTGTTTTTT.

Comment on this clonotype: The junction does not match germline at one end; this may be a read error. This sequence joins TRBV9 and TRBJ1-1; the D gene is possibly TRBD1 (6 bases). Germline loops: CDR1 SGDLS, CDR2 YYNGEE. This CDR3 region has 15 residues. CDR3 loop: CASSDRLEGDTGAFF. DNA of the CDR3: TGTGCCAGCAGCGACCGCCTGGAGGGGGACACTGGAGCTTTCTTT.

This clonotype came up many times. This chain joins TRBV2 and TRBJ2-7; 12 nucleotides match TRBD2. The ends lost 10 bases at V and 4 bases at J; junction bases unmatched: 5. Germline V lookup: CDR1 SNHLY, CDR2 FYNNEI. CDR3 length: 13 amino acids. The CDR3 DNA reads as TGTGCCACTTCTAGCGGGAGGGGATACGAGCAGTACTTC. Its protein is CATSSGRGYEQYF.

The chain couples TRBV7-9 to TRBJ2-3, with D maybe TRBD2 (6 bases). Germline CDR1 SEHNR, CDR2 FQNEAQ (reference sequence). This CDR3 spans 15 amino acids. V was cut by 3 bases and J by 2 bases, with 12 bases left in between. The CDR3 DNA follows: TGTGCCAGCAGCTTGAGGCGGGAAGACACAGATACGCAGTATTTT. Encoded protein: CASSLRREDTDTQYF. The full variable domain, completed using reference TRBV7-9 and TRBJ2-3, is DTGVSQNPRHKITKRGQNVTFRCDPISEHNRLYWYRQTLGQGPEFLTYFQNEAQLEKSRLLSDRFSAERPKGSFSTLEIQRTEQGDSAMYLCASSLRREDTDTQYFGPGTRLTVL.

The table lists this clonotype with many counts. The chain couples TRBV28 to TRBJ2-7; maybe TRBD1 (5 bases). From germline, CDR1 is MDHEN and CDR2 SYDVKM. CDR3 length equals 14 residues. Deletions cut 6 bases from V and 0 bases from J, with 12 bases between. CDR3 bases: TGTGCCAGCAGAGACGACAGCTCCTCCTACGAGCAGTACTTC. Amino acid sequence: CASRDDSSSYEQYF. The whole variable domain, filled in from reference TRBV28 and TRBJ2-7, reads DVKVTQSSRYLVKRTGEKVFLECVQDMDHENMFWYRQDPGLGLRLIYFSYDVKMKEKGDIPEGYSVSREKKERFSLILESASTNQTSMYLCASRDDSSSYEQYFGPGTRLTVT.

Remarks on this clonotype: An end of the junction differs from the germline gene, which may be a read error. This chain connects TRBV5-1 to TRBJ1-6; tentative D call: TRBD1 (5 bases). From germline, CDR1 is SGHRS and CDR2 YFSETQ. The CDR3 is made up of 16 amino acids. CDR3 amino acids: CASSSFDTGGDSPLHF. In DNA, the CDR3 is TGTGCCAGCAGCTCGTTCGATACAGGTGGGGATTCACCCCTCCACTTT.

The V and J genes are TRBV6-1 and TRBJ2-5; 12 bases map to TRBD2. V was clipped by 6 bases and J by 5 bases; unmatched bases: 10. Germline CDR1 is MNHNS and CDR2 is SASEGT. This CDR3 has 16 residues. The CDR3 DNA reads TGTGCCAGCAGCCCCCCTAGCGGGAGGGCCCCGGAGACCCAGTACTTC. It codes for CASSPPSGRAPETQYF.

This clonotype was recorded many times. The rearrangement uses TRBV20-1 and TRBJ2-7; 9 bases align to TRBD2. The CDR3 is 16 residues long. V gave up 2 bases and J gave up 3 bases; unmatched junction bases: 11. CDR1 is DFQATT and CDR2 is SNEGSKA in the germline V gene (reference sequence). DNA for the CDR3: TGCAGTGCTAGAAGGGTTGGGCTAGCGGGAAGCTACGAGCAGTACTTC. Amino acid sequence: CSARRVGLAGSYEQYF.

V usage is TRBV10-3 and J usage is TRBJ1-5; D call uncertain. V lost 5 bases, J lost 6 bases, and 11 bases lay in between. CDR1 is ENHRY and CDR2 is SYGVKD in the germline V gene. CDR3 length: 13 residues. The CDR3 is CAISPASGQPQHF. CDR3 sequence (DNA): TGTGCCATCAGTCCGGCCTCGGGTCAGCCCCAGCATTTT.

The V gene is TRBV6-2 or TRBV6-3, the J gene TRBJ2-7, with D perhaps TRBD2 (5 bases). Germline CDR1 is MNHEY and CDR2 is SVGEGT. V was pared by 2 bases and J by 5 bases, with 22 bases between. This CDR3 region has 17 residues. The CDR3 loop is CASSYPTGLGVRHEQYF. CDR3 nucleotides: TGTGCCAGCAGTTACCCTACCGGTCTGGGAGTACGCCACGAGCAGTACTTC.

This clonotype was recorded a few times. The chain recombines TRBV7-6 with TRBJ2-7, with 8 bases aligning to TRBD1. Germline lookup yields CDR1 SGHVS and CDR2 FNYEAQ. The CDR3 consists of 14 residues. The J segment lost 6 bases and the V segment lost 1 base, leaving 5 bases of the junction unmatched. CDR3 in DNA: TGTGCCAGCAGCTTAGGCAGGGGGCAGTTCGAGCAGTACTTC. Its protein is CASSLGRGQFEQYF. Complete variable domain (other parts from reference TRBV7-6 and TRBJ2-7): GAGVSQSPRYKVTKRGQDVALRCDPISGHVSLYWYRQALGQGPEFLTYFNYEAQQDKSGLPNDRFSAERPEGSISTLTIQRTEQRDSAMYRCASSLGRGQFEQYFGPGTRLTVT.

V is TRBV2 and J is TRBJ1-4, with no clear D. Germline V gene data show CDR1 as SNHLY and CDR2 as FYNNEI. The CDR3 has 13 amino acids. V lost 7 bases and J lost 5, with 11 bases in between. The CDR3 region has the DNA TGTGCCAGCACTGAGGACGCAAATGAAAAACTGTTTTTT. Translated: CASTEDANEKLFF.

This clonotype was seen many times. The rearrangement joins TRBV20-1 to TRBJ2-7, with no clear D. The germline gives CDR1 DFQATT, CDR2 SNEGSKA (reference sequence). V lost 1 base and J 3 bases, leaving 10 bases between the germline ends. CDR3 size: 13 residues. As DNA, the CDR3 is TGCAGTGCTAGAGGCCCGGCGAGCTACGAGCAGTACTTC. Amino acids: CSARGPASYEQYF.

The chain carries TRBV20-1 and TRBJ1-2; the D is unclear. V was clipped by 1 base and J by 6 bases, with 12 bases between them. There are 13 residues in the CDR3. The germline gives CDR1 DFQATT, CDR2 SNEGSKA (reference sequence). CDR3 residues: CSARVRGYDGYTF. In DNA, the CDR3 is TGCAGTGCTAGAGTACGAGGGTACGATGGCTACACCTTC.

V usage is TRBV15 and J usage is TRBJ2-1, with 10 bases aligning to TRBD2. Germline CDR1 is LNHNV and CDR2 is YYDKDF (reference sequence). The J segment lost 1 base and the V segment lost 3 bases, leaving 0 bases of the junction unmatched. The CDR3 is 15 amino acids. This CDR3 is CATSRTSGSYNEQFF. CDR3 sequence (DNA): TGTGCCACCAGCAGGACTAGCGGGTCCTACAATGAGCAGTTCTTC.

In this sample, this clonotype turned up many times. The V gene is TRBV20-1, the J gene TRBJ2-7; TRBD1 matches at 9 bases. From germline, CDR1 is DFQATT and CDR2 SNEGSKA (reference sequence). Unmatched junction bases numbered 9, after V lost 0 bases and J lost 3 bases. The CDR3 is 16 residues long. The CDR3 here is CSARDPSTGGNYEQYF. The CDR3 bases are TGCAGTGCTAGAGATCCTTCGACAGGGGGAAACTACGAGCAGTACTTC.